The TCR beta chain described here comes from a study of patients and donors after allogeneic stem cell transplantation. This CDR3 region has 17 residues. Germline lookup yields CDR1 LGHNA and CDR2 YSLEER. V was pared by 0 bases and J by 7 bases, with 7 bases of the junction left unmatched. MiXCR was run by TCRdb on the RT-PCR reads, yielding one entry per CDR3 protein. The table has under 200,000 distinct CDR3 sequences, about 30% seen once. The chain couples TRBV4-3 to TRBJ2-1; 12 positions agree with TRBD2. This TCR came from a human donor who was either an allogeneic HSCT recipient or a stem cell or donor lymphocyte infusion donor (not recorded which). It is not recorded whose cells these are; they may come from a transplant donor. Input material: blood, either unsorted or a sorted T cell fraction (not recorded which). The CDR3 loop reads CASSQDNGLAGQNEQFF. In nucleotides, the CDR3 is TGCGCCAGCAGCCAAGACAACGGACTAGCGGGACAGAATGAGCAGTTCTTC.